This TCR beta chain is drawn from a study of technical replicates of blood from a few donors. Some clones are missing from TCRdb's copy, which holds only in-frame ones; the method was immunoSEQ multiplex PCR. The data contain under 85,000 clones, about 97% of them singletons. This CDR3 contains 13 residues. V dropped 8 bases and J dropped 0; count of bases not matched to a gene: 2. Per germline, CDR1 MNHNY and CDR2 SVGAGI (reference sequence). The J gene is TRBJ1-1, the V gene TRBV6-6; 8 bases are shared with TRBD1. This clonotype was sampled from a human donor in good health. Sequenced: T cells isolated from PBMCs. The CDR3 sequence: CASRGQVNTEAFF. The DNA of the CDR3 is TGTGCCAGCCGGGGACAGGTGAACACTGAAGCTTTCTTT.